This passage covers 9 T cell receptor beta chains from one sample sequenced in a study of PD-L1 blockade in urothelial cancer. Produced via immunoSEQ multiplex PCR; TCRdb's table is partial and in-frame only. The data hold about 74,000 clones, with about 85% observed a single time. Here the sequenced sample was PBMCs, taken around atezolizumab (anti-PD-L1) treatment. The receptors come from a man in his sixties or seventies with urothelial cancer.

The chain has TRBV6-6 and TRBJ2-7, with TRBD2 as a possible D gene (6 bases). The CDR3 extends over 15 amino acids. Germline-derived CDR1 and CDR2 are MNHNY and SVGAGI (reference sequence). The ends were cut back, 4 bases at V and 0 bases at J, with 13 bases in the middle. As DNA, the CDR3 is TGTGCCAGCAGTTTCCTTGGGGGGAGCTCCTACGAGCAGTACTTC. Protein sequence: CASSFLGGSSYEQYF.

The chain recombines TRBV11-1 with TRBJ2-1; 9 nucleotides match TRBD2. This CDR3 has 15 residues. CDR1 SGHAT and CDR2 FQDESV come from the germline V gene (reference sequence). V shed 6 bases, J shed 7 bases, and the junction held 10 bases outside the gene matches. CDR3 sequence reads: CASSLVAGVYNEQFF. Here the CDR3 DNA reads TGTGCCAGCAGTCTCGTAGCGGGAGTCTATAATGAGCAGTTCTTC.

The chain uses TRBV4-2 and TRBJ2-7; D remains unclear. The V gene's germline CDR1 is LGHNA and CDR2 YNFKEQ. The length of the CDR3 is 15 residues. Deletions cut 1 base from V and 3 bases from J, with 13 bases between. The CDR3 DNA reads TGTGCCAGCAGCCAAGCCCGCCAACCACACTACGAGCAGTACTTC. As protein: CASSQARQPHYEQYF.

The chain has TRBV29-1 and TRBJ2-7, with a tentative D call TRBD1 (5 bases). This CDR3 has 12 residues. Trimming removed 0 bases from V and 4 bases from J, with 7 bases in between. Germline-derived CDR1 and CDR2 are SQVTM and ANQGSEA. DNA for the CDR3: TGCAGCGTTGAAGATCAGGGATACGAGCAGTACTTC. Amino acid sequence: CSVEDQGYEQYF.

V is TRBV4-2 and J is TRBJ2-1, with D unclear. CDR1 and CDR2 (germline): LGHNA, YNFKEQ. V lost 0 bases to trimming and J lost 5 bases, with 11 bases between them. CDR3 size: 15 residues. In DNA form, the CDR3 reads TGTGCCAGCAGCCAAGAACAACCCCCTGACAATGAGCAGTTCTTC. This encodes CASSQEQPPDNEQFF.

The chain employs TRBV11-2 and TRBJ2-2, with a weak D call TRBD1 (6 bases). From germline, CDR1 is SGHAT and CDR2 FQNNGV. The CDR3 spans 12 residues. V dropped 4 bases and J dropped 7 bases, with 7 bases sitting between them. DNA for the CDR3: TGTGCCAGCAGCTCAGGGGTCGGGGAGCTGTTTTTT. Its translation: CASSSGVGELFF.

This sequence joins TRBV5-4 and TRBJ2-7; tentative D call: TRBD1 (6 bases). The CDR3 is 15 amino acids. Per germline, CDR1 SGHNT and CDR2 YYREEE (reference sequence). The V and J ends lost 3 bases and 3 bases respectively, with 16 bases between them. The CDR3 loop reads CASSSLRDTRYEQYF. CDR3 sequence (DNA): TGTGCCAGCAGCTCCCTACGGGACACCCGCTACGAGCAGTACTTC.

The chain is built from TRBV5-1 and TRBJ2-2; 8 nucleotides agree with TRBD2. The ends lost 2 bases at V and 6 bases at J; junction bases unmatched: 9. CDR1 SGHRS and CDR2 YFSETQ come from the germline V gene. The CDR3 loop spans 16 amino acids. This CDR3 reads CASSLNAGLGAGELFF. The CDR3 region has the DNA TGCGCCAGCAGCTTAAACGCGGGACTAGGCGCCGGGGAGCTGTTTTTT. Using reference TRBV5-1 and TRBJ2-2 for the parts outside the CDR3, the full variable domain is KAGVTQTPRYLIKTRGQQVTLSCSPISGHRSVSWYQQTPGQGLQFLFEYFSETQRNKGNFPGRFSGRQFSNSRSEMNVSTLELGDSALYLCASSLNAGLGAGELFFGEGSRLTVL.

This clone was seen once. V and J are TRBV29-1 and TRBJ2-1, with 7 nucleotides matching TRBD1. This CDR3 is built from 20 residues. V dropped 4 bases and J dropped 3; count of bases not matched to a gene: 24. CDR1 is SQVTM and CDR2 is ANQGSEA in the germline V gene. CDR3 region: CSVGDRLLNQVTGYYNEQFF. CDR3 in DNA: TGCAGCGTTGGAGACAGATTGTTAAATCAGGTGACAGGGTACTACAATGAGCAGTTCTTC.